Included here is one TCR beta chain sequence, with context. The entry originates in a study of long-term antiretroviral therapy in people with HIV. Assay version v3.0 of immunoSEQ was used, and it was run at survey level. Produced via immunoSEQ multiplex PCR; TCRdb's table is partial and in-frame only. The repertoire has 35,000 or so clones, around four fifths of them found once; the top ten carry 7.9%. Without exception, participants with HIV were treated in the United States. The V end was cut by 3 bases, the J end by 4 bases, with 7 bases between. CDR1 is ENHRY and CDR2 is SYGVKD in the germline V gene. The CDR3 consists of 13 residues.

Sequences were derived from unsorted PBMCs, sampled 0.4 years before starting antiretroviral therapy. The V gene is TRBV10-3, the J gene TRBJ1-5; D gene unclear. This receptor was obtained from a man aged 18 to 29 with HIV. As DNA, the CDR3 is TGTGCCATCAGTGACTCCTTTAATCAGCCCCAGCATTTT. Translation: CAISDSFNQPQHF.